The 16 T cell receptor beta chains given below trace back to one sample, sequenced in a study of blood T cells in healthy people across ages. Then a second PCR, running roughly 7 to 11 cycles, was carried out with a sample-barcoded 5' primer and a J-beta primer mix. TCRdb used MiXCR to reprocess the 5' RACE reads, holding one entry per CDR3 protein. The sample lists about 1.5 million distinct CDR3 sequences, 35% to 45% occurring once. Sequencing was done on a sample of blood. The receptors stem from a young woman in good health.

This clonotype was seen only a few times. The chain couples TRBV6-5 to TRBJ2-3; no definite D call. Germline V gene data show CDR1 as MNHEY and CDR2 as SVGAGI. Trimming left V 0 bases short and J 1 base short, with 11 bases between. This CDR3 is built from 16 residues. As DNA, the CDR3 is TGTGCCAGCAGTTACTCGAGGACGGTTGGCACAGATACGCAGTATTTT. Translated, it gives CASSYSRTVGTDTQYF.

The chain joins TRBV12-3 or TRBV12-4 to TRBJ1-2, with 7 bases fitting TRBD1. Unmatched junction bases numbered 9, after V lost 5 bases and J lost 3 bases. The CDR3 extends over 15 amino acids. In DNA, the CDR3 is TGTGCCAGCAGTCCCAACCCGGGACAGTACTATGGCTACACCTTC. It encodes CASSPNPGQYYGYTF.

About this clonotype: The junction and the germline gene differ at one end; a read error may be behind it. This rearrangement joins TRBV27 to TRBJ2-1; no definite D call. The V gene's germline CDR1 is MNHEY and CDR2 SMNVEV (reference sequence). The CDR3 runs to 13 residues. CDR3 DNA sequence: TGTGCCAGCAGTGTATCGACCTACAATGAGCAGTTCTTC. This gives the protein CASSVSTYNEQFF.

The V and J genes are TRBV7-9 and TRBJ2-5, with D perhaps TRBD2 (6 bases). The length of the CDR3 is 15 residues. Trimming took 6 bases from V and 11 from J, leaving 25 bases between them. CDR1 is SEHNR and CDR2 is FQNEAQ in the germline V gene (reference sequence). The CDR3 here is CASSPDPGLLNEQYF. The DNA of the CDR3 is TGTGCCAGCAGTCCCGATCCGGGACTTCTCAATGAGCAGTACTTC.

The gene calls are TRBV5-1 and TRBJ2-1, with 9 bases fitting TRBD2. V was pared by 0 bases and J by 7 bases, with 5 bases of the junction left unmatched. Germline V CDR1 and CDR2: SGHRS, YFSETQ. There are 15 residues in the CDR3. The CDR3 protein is CASSLVVSGRNEQFF. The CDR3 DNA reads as TGCGCCAGCAGCTTGGTGGTTAGCGGGAGAAATGAGCAGTTCTTC.

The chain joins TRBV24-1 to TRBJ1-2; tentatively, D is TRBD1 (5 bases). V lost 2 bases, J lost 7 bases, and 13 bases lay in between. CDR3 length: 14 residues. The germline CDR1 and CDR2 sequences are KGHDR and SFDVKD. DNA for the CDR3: TGTGCCACCAGTGATTACGACCGAGGGGCTGGCTACACCTTC. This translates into CATSDYDRGAGYTF.

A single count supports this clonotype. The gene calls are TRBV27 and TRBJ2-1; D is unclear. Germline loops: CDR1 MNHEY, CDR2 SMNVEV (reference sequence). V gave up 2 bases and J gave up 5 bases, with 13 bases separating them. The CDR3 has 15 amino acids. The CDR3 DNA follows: TGTGCCAGCAGTTTAGTAGGCCCTGGGGACAATGAGCAGTTCTTC. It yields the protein CASSLVGPGDNEQFF.

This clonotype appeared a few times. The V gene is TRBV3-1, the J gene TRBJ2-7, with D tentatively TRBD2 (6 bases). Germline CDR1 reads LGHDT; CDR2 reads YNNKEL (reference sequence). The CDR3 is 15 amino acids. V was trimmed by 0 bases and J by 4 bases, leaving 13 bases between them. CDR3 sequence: CASSQDSAGSYEQYF. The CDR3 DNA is TGTGCCAGCAGCCAAGACTCTGCGGGGTCGTACGAGCAGTACTTC.

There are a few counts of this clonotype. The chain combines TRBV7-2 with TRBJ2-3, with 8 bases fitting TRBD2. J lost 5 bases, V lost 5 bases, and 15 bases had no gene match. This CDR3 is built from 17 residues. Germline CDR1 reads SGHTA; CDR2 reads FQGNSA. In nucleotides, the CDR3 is TGTGCCAGCAGCCCTCAGACGTGGACTAGCTTCGGAGATACGCAGTATTTT. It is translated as CASSPQTWTSFGDTQYF.

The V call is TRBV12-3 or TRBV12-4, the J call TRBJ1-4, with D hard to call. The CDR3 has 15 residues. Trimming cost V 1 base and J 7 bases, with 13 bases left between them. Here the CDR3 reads CASSLGGFLIEKLFF. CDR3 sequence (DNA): TGTGCCAGCAGTTTAGGAGGGTTTTTGATTGAAAAACTGTTTTTT.

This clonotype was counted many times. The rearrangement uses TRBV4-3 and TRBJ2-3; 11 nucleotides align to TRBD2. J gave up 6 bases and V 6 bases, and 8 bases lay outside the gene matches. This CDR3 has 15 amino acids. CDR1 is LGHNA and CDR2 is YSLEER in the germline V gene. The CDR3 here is CASSIRLAGSDTQYF. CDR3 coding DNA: TGCGCCAGCAGTATAAGACTAGCGGGGTCGGATACGCAGTATTTT.

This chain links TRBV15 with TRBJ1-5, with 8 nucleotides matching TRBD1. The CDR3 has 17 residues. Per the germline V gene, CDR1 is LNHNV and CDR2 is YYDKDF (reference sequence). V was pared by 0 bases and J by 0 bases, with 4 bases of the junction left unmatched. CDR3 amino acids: CATSRERTGTSNQPQHF. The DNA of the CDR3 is TGTGCCACCAGCAGAGAAAGGACAGGGACTAGCAATCAGCCCCAGCATTTT.

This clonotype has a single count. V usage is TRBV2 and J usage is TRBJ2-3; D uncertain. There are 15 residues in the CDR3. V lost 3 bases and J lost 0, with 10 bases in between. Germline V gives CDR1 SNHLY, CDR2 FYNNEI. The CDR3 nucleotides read TGTGCCAGCAGTGATGGGGTCGCAAGCACAGATACGCAGTATTTT. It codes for CASSDGVASTDTQYF.

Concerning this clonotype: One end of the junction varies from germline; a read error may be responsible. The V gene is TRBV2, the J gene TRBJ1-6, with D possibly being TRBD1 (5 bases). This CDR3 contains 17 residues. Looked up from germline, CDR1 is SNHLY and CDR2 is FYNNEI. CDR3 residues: CATSGDGFISYNSPLHF. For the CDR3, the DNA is TGTGCCACCAGTGGGGACGGCTTCATCTCCTATAATTCACCCCTCCACTTT.

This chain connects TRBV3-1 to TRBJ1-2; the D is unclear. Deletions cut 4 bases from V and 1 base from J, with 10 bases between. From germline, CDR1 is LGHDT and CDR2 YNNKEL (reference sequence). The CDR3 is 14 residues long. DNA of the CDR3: TGTGCCAGCAGCCGGACGGGCAATAACTATGGCTACACCTTC. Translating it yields CASSRTGNNYGYTF.

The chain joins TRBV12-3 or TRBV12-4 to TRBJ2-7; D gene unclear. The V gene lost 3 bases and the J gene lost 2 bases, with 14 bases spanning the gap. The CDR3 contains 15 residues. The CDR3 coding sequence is TGTGCCAGCAGTTTCGACAATACCTTTACCTACGAGCAGTACTTC. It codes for CASSFDNTFTYEQYF.